The 24 T cell receptor beta chains below come from one sample, sequenced in a study of shared clonotypes between healthy human individuals. TCRdb's table, derived via immunoSEQ multiplex PCR, lists solely in-frame clones and lacks some. The data contain fewer than 650,000 clones, about 79% of them singletons. The sequencing sample was made of PBMCs. These receptors were taken from a woman aged 40 to 50 in good health. Some clones in this sample may be carry-over from other donors' samples.

The CDR3 here is CASSVRAGELFF. The CDR3 region has the DNA TGTGCCAGCAGCGTACGGGCCGGGGAGCTGTTTTTT. The chain couples TRBV9 to TRBJ2-2; D unclear. CDR1 and CDR2 from the germline V gene are SGDLS and YYNGEE. CDR3 length equals 12 residues. Trimming shortened V by 1 base and J by 6 bases, and 4 bases separated the two germline ends.

On this clone itself: A read error may be the cause here, since a much bigger clone is one base away. The chain couples TRBV6-5 to TRBJ1-2; D unclear. From germline, CDR1 is MNHEY and CDR2 SVGAGI. Trimming stripped 2 bases from V and 6 bases from J, with 13 bases between. This CDR3 has 14 amino acids. The CDR3 nucleotides are TGTGCCAGCAGTTACCTGCAGGAGGCGGATGGCTACACCTTC. Translated, it gives CASSYLQEADGYTF.

The V and J genes are TRBV7-3 and TRBJ2-6, with a weak D call TRBD2 (5 bases). Germline CDR1 and CDR2: SGHTA and FQGTGA. This CDR3 comprises 17 residues. V was shortened by 0 bases and J by 0 bases, with 9 bases between the two germline ends. As DNA, the CDR3 is TGTGCCAGCAGCTTAACTTCGGGGAGCTCTGGGGCCAACGTCCTGACTTTC. It translates to CASSLTSGSSGANVLTF. Filled out from reference TRBV7-3 and TRBJ2-6, the complete variable domain reads GAGVSQTPSNKVTEKGKYVELRCDPISGHTALYWYRQSLGQGPEFLIYFQGTGAADDSGLPNDRFFAVRPEGSVSTLKIQRTERGDSAVYLCASSLTSGSSGANVLTFGAGSRLTVL.

The chain couples TRBV27 to TRBJ2-1; 7 bases are shared with TRBD2. Germline trimming cut 6 bases from V and 4 bases from J; bases unmatched to any gene: 6. Germline CDR1 and CDR2: MNHEY and SMNVEV (reference sequence). The CDR3 sequence is 14 residues long. The DNA of the CDR3 is TGTGCCAGCAGCCGGGGAGGGCAGTACAATGAGCAGTTCTTC. Its protein product is CASSRGGQYNEQFF.

Only a few counts were recorded for this clone. A read error may account for a junction end that differs from germline. The V gene is TRBV11-1, the J gene TRBJ1-1, with D perhaps TRBD1 (5 bases). Germline values: CDR1 SGHAT, CDR2 FQDESV (reference sequence). CDR3 size: 11 residues. The CDR3 nucleotides are TGTGCCAGCAGCTTAGGGGGCTCGCTACTCTTT. Translating it yields CASSLGGSLLF.

A single count supports this clone. The V gene is TRBV29-1, the J gene TRBJ2-1, with 13 bases aligning to TRBD2. Germline V lookup: CDR1 SQVTM, CDR2 ANQGSEA. V was clipped by 8 bases and J by 8 bases; unmatched bases: 12. This CDR3 comprises 15 residues. This CDR3 is CSSEQTSGRIDEQFF. For the CDR3, the DNA is TGCAGCTCCGAACAGACTAGCGGGAGGATAGATGAGCAGTTCTTC.

V gene TRBV28 combines with J gene TRBJ2-3; a weak D match, TRBD1 (6 bases). CDR3 length equals 15 residues. V lost 6 bases and J 0 bases, leaving 13 bases between the germline ends. Germline V lookup: CDR1 MDHEN, CDR2 SYDVKM. CDR3 DNA: TGTGCCAGCAGCAGACCGGGACAAAGCACAGATACGCAGTATTTT. Encoded protein: CASSRPGQSTDTQYF. Drawing the rest from reference TRBV28 and TRBJ2-3, the complete variable domain is DVKVTQSSRYLVKRTGEKVFLECVQDMDHENMFWYRQDPGLGLRLIYFSYDVKMKEKGDIPEGYSVSREKKERFSLILESASTNQTSMYLCASSRPGQSTDTQYFGPGTRLTVL.

The chain joins TRBV5-1 to TRBJ1-2; TRBD1 matches at 7 bases. The V and J ends lost 1 base and 0 bases, in that order; junction bases with no gene match: 3. The V gene's germline CDR1 is SGHRS and CDR2 YFSETQ. The CDR3 is made up of 15 amino acids. The CDR3 protein is CASSLLGQTNYGYTF. CDR3 DNA sequence: TGCGCCAGCAGCTTGCTGGGACAGACTAACTATGGCTACACCTTC.

The chain uses TRBV21-1 and TRBJ1-1; the table's D call TRBD1 went unverified against the DNA. TRBV21-1 is a documented pseudogene. The CDR3 runs 17 residues. CDR3 nucleotides: TGTGCCAGCAGCAAAGGTTGTATGGGACAACTCAACACTGAAGCTTTCTTT. Translation gives CASSKGCMGQLNTEAFF.

The genes are TRBV5-1 and TRBJ1-4; TRBD1 is a possible D gene (5 bases). CDR3 length equals 16 residues. Trimming took off 0 bases at V and 0 bases at J, with 9 bases between the two ends. The germline V gene has CDR1 SGHRS and CDR2 YFSETQ. The CDR3 protein is CASSLVWGATNEKLFF. Here the CDR3 DNA reads TGCGCCAGCAGCTTGGTGTGGGGGGCAACTAATGAAAAACTGTTTTTT.

The sample holds a few counts of this clone. The rearrangement uses TRBV2 and TRBJ1-1; D remains ambiguous. CDR1 is SNHLY, CDR2 FYNNEI, per germline. Trimming cost V 4 bases and J 6 bases, with 15 bases left between them. The CDR3 has 14 amino acids. The CDR3, as DNA: TGTGCCAGCAGTGTGGGCCGATCTTCCGCTGAAGCTTTCTTT. Translated, it gives CASSVGRSSAEAFF.

This clone has a single count. V is TRBV2 and J is TRBJ1-3, with D hard to call. V was trimmed by 5 bases and J by 0 bases, leaving 8 bases between them. The CDR3 is made up of 14 amino acids. The germline CDR1 and CDR2 sequences are SNHLY and FYNNEI. The CDR3 DNA is TGTGCCAGCAGTCAACTAAACTCTGGAAACACCATATATTTT. Its protein product is CASSQLNSGNTIYF.

V is TRBV27 and J is TRBJ1-2; possible D gene TRBD1, 6 bases. Looked up from germline, CDR1 is MNHEY and CDR2 is SMNVEV (reference sequence). Trimming cost V 5 bases and J 0 bases, with 10 bases left between them. The length of the CDR3 is 14 residues. CDR3 region: CASSQGGANYGYTF. DNA of the CDR3: TGTGCCAGCAGTCAAGGGGGAGCTAACTATGGCTACACCTTC.

The V call is TRBV2, the J call TRBJ1-4, with a possible D match to TRBD1 (5 bases). This CDR3 comprises 18 residues. With 0 bases removed from V and 7 bases from J, the gap between germline ends came to 21 bases. Germline-derived CDR1 and CDR2 are SNHLY and FYNNEI. The CDR3 loop is CASSEALIRGAGREKLFF. The CDR3 coding sequence is TGTGCCAGCAGTGAAGCGCTGATAAGAGGGGCGGGTCGTGAAAAACTGTTTTTT.

Remarks on this clone: The junction shows a germline mismatch at one end, possibly a read error. The chain employs TRBV4-1 and TRBJ2-2; 8 nucleotides agree with TRBD2. Per the germline V gene, CDR1 is MGHRA and CDR2 is YSYEKL. CDR3 length equals 14 residues. The CDR3 region has the DNA TGCGCCAGCAGCGCCCCTAGCGGGCTCGGGGATCTGTTTTTT. Translating it yields CASSAPSGLGDLFF.

This clone was found a few times. The V and J genes are TRBV5-8 and TRBJ2-3, with D possibly matching TRBD2 (5 bases). CDR1 SGHTS and CDR2 YDEGEE come from the germline V gene. This CDR3 region has 15 residues. V was clipped by 6 bases and J by 7 bases, with 21 bases between them. CDR3: CASTRGLPSVNTQYF. The CDR3 nucleotides read TGTGCCAGCACCCGTGGACTCCCGAGTGTGAATACGCAGTATTTT.

The rearrangement joins TRBV5-4 to TRBJ1-2, with 9 bases lining up with TRBD1. V lost 4 bases, J lost 4 bases, and 8 bases stayed unmatched. Per germline, CDR1 SGHNT and CDR2 YYREEE (reference sequence). The CDR3 consists of 15 residues. The CDR3 is CASSRTGTGLYGYTF. The CDR3 bases are TGTGCCAGCAGCCGTACCGGGACAGGGCTCTATGGCTACACCTTC.

In this sample, this clone turned up a few times. V is TRBV27 and J is TRBJ2-7; D gene unclear. V was shortened by 2 bases and J by 2 bases, with 19 bases between the two germline ends. The CDR3 spans 17 residues. The germline gives CDR1 MNHEY, CDR2 SMNVEV (reference sequence). CDR3 in DNA: TGTGCCAGCAGTTTAGGCAGGTTGAGAGGACCCCCCTACGAGCAGTACTTC. Its protein is CASSLGRLRGPPYEQYF.

CDR3 region: CASELAGVAGELFF. CDR3 nucleotide sequence: TGTGCCAGCGAACTAGCGGGAGTGGCCGGGGAGCTGTTTTTT. The chain links TRBV30 to TRBJ2-2; 11 positions agree with TRBD2. CDR1 and CDR2 from the germline V gene are GTSNPN and SVGIG (reference sequence). Unmatched junction bases numbered 8, after V lost 8 bases and J lost 6 bases. CDR3 length equals 14 residues. Filled out from reference TRBV30 and TRBJ2-2, the complete variable domain reads SQTIHQWPATLVQPVGSPLSLECTVEGTSNPNLYWYRQAAGRGLQLLFYSVGIGQISSEVPQNLSASRPQDRQFILSSKKLLLSDSGFYLCASELAGVAGELFFGEGSRLTVL.

This sequence joins TRBV28 and TRBJ2-5; D possibly uses TRBD1 or TRBD2 (5 bases each). The CDR3 consists of 12 residues. Germline CDR1 MDHEN, CDR2 SYDVKM. Trimming cost V 1 base and J 11 bases, with 11 bases left between them. CDR3: CASSLYRGQQYF. Here the CDR3 DNA reads TGTGCCAGCAGTTTATATCGGGGCCAGCAGTACTTC.

The rearrangement uses TRBV4-1 and TRBJ2-3, with 8 bases lining up with TRBD1. The trim removed 4 bases at V and 1 base at J, leaving 1 base unmatched. Germline V CDR1 and CDR2: MGHRA, YSYEKL. The CDR3 spans 14 residues. CDR3 DNA sequence: TGCGCCAGCAGCCGGGGACAGGGCACAGATACGCAGTATTTT. This sequence encodes CASSRGQGTDTQYF.

CDR3 residues: CAWSVLLDRGLAKNIQYF. The CDR3 DNA reads TGTGCCTGGAGTGTACTTTTAGACAGGGGCCTGGCCAAAAACATTCAGTACTTC. This sequence joins TRBV30 and TRBJ2-4, with 8 bases fitting TRBD1. J gave up 1 base and V 0 bases, and 11 bases lay outside the gene matches. The CDR3 length is 18 residues. From germline, CDR1 is GTSNPN and CDR2 SVGIG (reference sequence).

The rearrangement links TRBV7-9 to TRBJ2-3, with 8 bases lining up with TRBD2. This CDR3 is 19 amino acids long. V was pared by 4 bases and J by 0 bases, with 15 bases of the junction left unmatched. Germline CDR1 and CDR2: SEHNR and FQNEAQ (reference sequence). Here the CDR3 reads CASSSVRGLAGSSTDTQYF. CDR3 sequence (DNA): TGTGCCAGCAGCTCCGTTCGGGGTTTAGCGGGGTCTAGCACAGATACGCAGTATTTT.

The rearrangement links TRBV6-6 to TRBJ1-3; 8 nucleotides agree with TRBD1. Germline lookup yields CDR1 MNHNY and CDR2 SVGAGI (reference sequence). V dropped 0 bases and J dropped 2; count of bases not matched to a gene: 0. This CDR3 comprises 15 residues. The CDR3 DNA reads TGTGCCAGCAGTTACTCGGACAGGGCTGGAAACACCATATATTTT. It yields the protein CASSYSDRAGNTIYF.